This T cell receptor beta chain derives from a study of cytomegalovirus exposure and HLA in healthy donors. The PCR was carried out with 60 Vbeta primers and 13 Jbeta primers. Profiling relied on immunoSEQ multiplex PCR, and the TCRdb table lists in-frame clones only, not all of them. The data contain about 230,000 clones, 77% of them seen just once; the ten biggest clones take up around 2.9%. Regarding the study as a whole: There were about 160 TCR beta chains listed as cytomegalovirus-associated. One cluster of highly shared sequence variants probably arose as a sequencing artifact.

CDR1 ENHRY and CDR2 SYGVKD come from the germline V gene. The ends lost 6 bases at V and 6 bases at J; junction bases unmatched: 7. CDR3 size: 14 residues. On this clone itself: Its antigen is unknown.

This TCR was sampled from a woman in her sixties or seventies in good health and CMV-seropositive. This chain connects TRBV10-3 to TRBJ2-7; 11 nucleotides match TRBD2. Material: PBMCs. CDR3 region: CAIRPGLAAPEQYF. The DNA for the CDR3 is TGTGCCATCAGACCGGGACTAGCGGCCCCCGAGCAGTACTTC.